The clone carrying this T cell receptor beta chain was detected many times. Its antigen remains unknown. This sample was taken from a study of blood T cells in healthy people across ages. The study, taken as a whole, reports: Fewer expanded clones and more diversity marked long-lived versus aged donors.

There are 14 residues in the CDR3. Per germline, CDR1 SGHTA and CDR2 FQGNSA. With 1 base removed from V and 4 bases from J, the gap between germline ends came to 10 bases. Sample-barcoded 5' priming and a J-beta primer mix drove a second PCR of about 6 to 11 cycles. TCRdb ran MiXCR on the 5' RACE reads and lists one entry per CDR3 protein. The data show about 780,000 distinct CDR3 sequences, with about 42% seen just once and 15% to 20% held by the top ten. Peripheral blood samples of 9 to 10 milliliters were drawn from each donor. The clonotype originates from an older man in good health. This chain uses TRBV7-2 with TRBJ1-1; D is unclear. Material for sequencing was blood. The CDR3 DNA follows: TGTGCCAGCAGCTTAGTCCCGGCAACCACTGAAGCTTTCTTT. Protein sequence: CASSLVPATTEAFF. Drawing the rest from reference TRBV7-2 and TRBJ1-1, the complete variable domain is GAGVSQSPSNKVTEKGKDVELRCDPISGHTALYWYRQSLGQGLEFLIYFQGNSAPDKSGLPSDRFSAERTGGSVSTLTIQRTQQEDSAVYLCASSLVPATTEAFFGQGTRLTVV.